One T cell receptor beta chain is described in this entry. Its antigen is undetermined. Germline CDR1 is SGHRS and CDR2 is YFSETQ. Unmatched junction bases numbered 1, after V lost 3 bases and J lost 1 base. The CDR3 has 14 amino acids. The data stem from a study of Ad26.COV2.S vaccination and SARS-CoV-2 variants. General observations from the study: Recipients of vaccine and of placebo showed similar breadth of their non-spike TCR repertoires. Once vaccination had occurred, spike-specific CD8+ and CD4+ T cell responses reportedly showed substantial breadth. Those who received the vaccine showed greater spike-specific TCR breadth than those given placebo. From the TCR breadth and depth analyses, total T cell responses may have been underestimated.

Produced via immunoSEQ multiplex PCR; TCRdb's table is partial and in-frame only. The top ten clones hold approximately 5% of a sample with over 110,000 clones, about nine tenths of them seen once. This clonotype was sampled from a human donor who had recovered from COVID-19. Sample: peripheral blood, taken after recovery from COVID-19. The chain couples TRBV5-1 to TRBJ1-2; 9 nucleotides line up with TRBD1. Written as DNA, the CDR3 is TGCGCCAGCAGCTGGGACAGGGATAACTATGGCTACACCTTC. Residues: CASSWDRDNYGYTF.